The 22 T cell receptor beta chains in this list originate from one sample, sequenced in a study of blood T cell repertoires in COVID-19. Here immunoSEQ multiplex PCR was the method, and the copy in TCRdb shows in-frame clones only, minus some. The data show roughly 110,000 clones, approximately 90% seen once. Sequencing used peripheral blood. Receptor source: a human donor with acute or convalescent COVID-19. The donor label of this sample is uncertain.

The CDR3 DNA follows: TGTGCCAGTAGTTCTTATTCTATGGACGGGCCGGGGATAGGAGGCTACACCTTC. Translated, it gives CASSSYSMDGPGIGGYTF. This chain uses TRBV19 with TRBJ1-2; no clear D. V shed 5 bases and J shed 8 bases, with 30 bases lying between them. There are 18 residues in the CDR3. CDR1 and CDR2 (germline): LNHDA, SQIVND (reference sequence).

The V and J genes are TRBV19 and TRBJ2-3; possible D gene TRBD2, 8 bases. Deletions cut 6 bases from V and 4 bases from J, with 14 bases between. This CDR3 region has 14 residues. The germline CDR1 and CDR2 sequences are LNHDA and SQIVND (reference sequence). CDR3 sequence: CASSGTRGPDTQYF. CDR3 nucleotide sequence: TGTGCCAGTAGCGGGACTAGGGGGCCAGATACGCAGTATTTT.

CDR3 bases: TGTGCCAGCAGCCCACAAGCGGGAGGTTCCTACAATGAGCAGTTCTTC. Its protein is CASSPQAGGSYNEQFF. The chain is built from TRBV9 and TRBJ2-1; TRBD2 matches 9 bases. Germline CDR1 and CDR2: SGDLS and YYNGEE. J gave up 1 base and V 4 bases, and 6 bases lay outside the gene matches. The CDR3 covers 16 residues.

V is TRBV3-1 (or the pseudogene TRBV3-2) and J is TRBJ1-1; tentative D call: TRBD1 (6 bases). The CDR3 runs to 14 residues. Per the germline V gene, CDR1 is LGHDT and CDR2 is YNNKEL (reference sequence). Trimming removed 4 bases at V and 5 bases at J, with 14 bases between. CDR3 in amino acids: CASSPRTEGTEAFF. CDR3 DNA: TGTGCCAGCAGCCCACGGACAGAGGGGACTGAAGCTTTCTTT.

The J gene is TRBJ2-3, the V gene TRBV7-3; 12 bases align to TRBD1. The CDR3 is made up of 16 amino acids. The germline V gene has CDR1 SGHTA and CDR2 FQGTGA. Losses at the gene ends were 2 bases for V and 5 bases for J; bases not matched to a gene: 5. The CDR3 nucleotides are TGTGCCAGCAGCTTACTGGGACAGGGGGCAAAAGATACGCAGTATTTT. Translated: CASSLLGQGAKDTQYF.

The CDR3 coding sequence is TGTGCCAGCAGTTTAAGGGGTCGAGCTTTCTTT. The encoded protein is CASSLRGRAFF. The chain recombines TRBV28 with TRBJ1-1, with a tentative D call TRBD1 (5 bases). Germline-derived CDR1 and CDR2 are MDHEN and SYDVKM. The CDR3 covers 11 residues. Trimming removed 2 bases from V and 10 bases from J, with 8 bases in between. The full variable domain, in which reference TRBV28 and TRBJ1-1 provide the parts outside the CDR3, is DVKVTQSSRYLVKRTGEKVFLECVQDMDHENMFWYRQDPGLGLRLIYFSYDVKMKEKGDIPEGYSVSREKKERFSLILESASTNQTSMYLCASSLRGRAFFGQGTRLTVV.

CDR3 coding DNA: TGTGCCAGCAGACAGCGGGGAGGGAACACCGGGGAGCTGTTTTTT. Translation gives CASRQRGGNTGELFF. The genes are TRBV28 and TRBJ2-2, with TRBD2 matching over 7 bases. V shed 6 bases and J 1 base; nucleotides not matched to a gene: 5. CDR3 length equals 15 residues. Germline V gene lookup returns CDR1 MDHEN and CDR2 SYDVKM.

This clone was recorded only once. CDR3 sequence reads: CASTTPSEAFF. CDR3 DNA sequence: TGTGCCAGCACCACACCATCGGAAGCTTTCTTT. The chain employs TRBV28 and TRBJ1-1; D not resolved. This CDR3 has 11 residues. Trimming removed 7 bases from V and 8 bases from J, with 11 bases in between. The germline CDR1 and CDR2 sequences are MDHEN and SYDVKM.

CDR3 in DNA: TGTGCGGCGCGGAGACGAGAGACCCAGTACTTC. Translation: CAARRRETQYF. The chain recombines TRBV28 with TRBJ2-5, with D unresolved. Germline assignment: CDR1 MDHEN and CDR2 SYDVKM. The CDR3 is 11 amino acids.

CDR3 protein: CASSYSGWSYEQYF. DNA of the CDR3: TGTGCCAGCAGTTATTCAGGGTGGTCCTACGAGCAGTACTTC. The chain is built from TRBV6-2 or TRBV6-3 and TRBJ2-7; D perhaps matches TRBD1 (5 bases). The germline V gene encodes CDR1 MNHEY and CDR2 SVGEGT. V was pared by 3 bases and J by 1 base, with 10 bases between. The CDR3 loop spans 14 amino acids.

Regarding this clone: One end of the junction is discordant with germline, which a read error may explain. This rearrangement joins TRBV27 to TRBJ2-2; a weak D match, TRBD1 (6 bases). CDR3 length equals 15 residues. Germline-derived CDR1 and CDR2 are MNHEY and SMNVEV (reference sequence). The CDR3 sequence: CATRWGQGNAGELFF. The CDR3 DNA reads TGTGCCACCAGGTGGGGGCAGGGGAACGCCGGGGAGCTGTTTTTT.

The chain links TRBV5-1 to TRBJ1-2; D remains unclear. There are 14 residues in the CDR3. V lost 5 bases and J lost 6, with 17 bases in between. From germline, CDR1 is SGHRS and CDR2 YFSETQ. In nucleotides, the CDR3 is TGCGCCAGCAGTGTCCCAACCGGGAAGGATGGCTACACCTTC. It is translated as CASSVPTGKDGYTF.

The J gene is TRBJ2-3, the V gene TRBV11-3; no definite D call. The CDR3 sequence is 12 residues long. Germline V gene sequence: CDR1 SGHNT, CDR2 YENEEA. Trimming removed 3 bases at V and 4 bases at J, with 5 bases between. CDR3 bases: TGTGCCAGCAGCTTCCGGGCAGATACGCAGTATTTT. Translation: CASSFRADTQYF.

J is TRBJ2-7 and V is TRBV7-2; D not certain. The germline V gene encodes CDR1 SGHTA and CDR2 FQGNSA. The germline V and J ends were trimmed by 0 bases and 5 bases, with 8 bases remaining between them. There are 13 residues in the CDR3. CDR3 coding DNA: TGTGCCAGCAGCTTAGCGATCACAAACGAGCAGTACTTC. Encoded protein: CASSLAITNEQYF.

This chain's CDR3 is CASKPGQGNYEQYF. CDR3 bases: TGTGCCAGCAAGCCGGGACAGGGGAACTACGAGCAGTACTTC. The chain links TRBV2 to TRBJ2-7; TRBD1 agrees at 10 bases. Trimming at V came to 7 bases and at J to 3 bases, leaving 6 bases not matched to a gene. CDR1 is SNHLY, CDR2 FYNNEI, per germline. The CDR3 covers 14 residues.

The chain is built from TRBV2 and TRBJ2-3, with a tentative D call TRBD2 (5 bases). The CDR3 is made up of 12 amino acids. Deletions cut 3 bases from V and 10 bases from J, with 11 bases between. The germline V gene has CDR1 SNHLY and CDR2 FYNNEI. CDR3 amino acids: CASSDRRAAQYF. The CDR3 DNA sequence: TGTGCCAGCAGTGATCGGAGAGCGGCGCAGTATTTT.

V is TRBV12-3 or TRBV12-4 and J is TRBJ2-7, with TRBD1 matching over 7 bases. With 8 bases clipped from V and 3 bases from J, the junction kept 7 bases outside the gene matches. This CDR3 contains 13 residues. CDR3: CASRKGQSYEQYF. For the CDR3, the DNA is TGTGCCAGCCGGAAGGGACAGAGCTACGAGCAGTACTTC.

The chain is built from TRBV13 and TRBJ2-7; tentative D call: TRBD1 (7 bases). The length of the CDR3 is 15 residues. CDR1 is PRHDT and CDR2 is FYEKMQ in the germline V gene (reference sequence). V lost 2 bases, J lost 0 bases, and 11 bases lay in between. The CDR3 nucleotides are TGTGCCAGCAGCTTACAGGGGGGAAGCTCCTACGAGCAGTACTTC. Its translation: CASSLQGGSSYEQYF.

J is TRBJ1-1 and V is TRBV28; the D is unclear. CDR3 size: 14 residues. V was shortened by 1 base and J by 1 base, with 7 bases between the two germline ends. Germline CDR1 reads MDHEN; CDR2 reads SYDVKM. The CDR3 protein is CASSLFAGNTEAFF. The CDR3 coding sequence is TGTGCCAGCAGTTTATTCGCGGGGAACACTGAAGCTTTCTTT.

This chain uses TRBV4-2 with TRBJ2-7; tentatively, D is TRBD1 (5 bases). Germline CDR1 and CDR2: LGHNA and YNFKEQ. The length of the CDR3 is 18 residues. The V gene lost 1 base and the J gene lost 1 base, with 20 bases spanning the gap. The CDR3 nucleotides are TGTGCCAGCAGCCAAGTTACAGGCTTTGCCGGCGCTTCCTACGAGCAGTACTTC. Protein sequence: CASSQVTGFAGASYEQYF.

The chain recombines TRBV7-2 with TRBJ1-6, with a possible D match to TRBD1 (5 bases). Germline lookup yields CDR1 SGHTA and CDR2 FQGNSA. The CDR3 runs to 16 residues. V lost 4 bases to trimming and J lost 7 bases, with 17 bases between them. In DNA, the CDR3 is TGTGCCAGCAGCTCCCCCGCGAAGGGGCGGAATTCACCCCTCCACTTT. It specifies CASSSPAKGRNSPLHF.

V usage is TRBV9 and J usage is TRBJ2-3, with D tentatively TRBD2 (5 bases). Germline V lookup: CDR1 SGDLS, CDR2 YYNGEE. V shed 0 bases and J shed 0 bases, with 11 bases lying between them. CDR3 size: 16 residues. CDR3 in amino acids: CASSVGVAGSTDTQYF. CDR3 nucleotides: TGTGCCAGCAGCGTAGGGGTTGCGGGTAGCACAGATACGCAGTATTTT.